Many counts were recorded for the clone carrying this TCR beta chain. Its antigen is as yet unknown. The TCR library protocol was used to attach unique molecular identifiers. These identifiers were attached to individual cDNA molecules. TCRdb re-called the 5' RACE reads through MiXCR, storing one row per CDR3 protein. The repertoire includes tens of thousands of distinct CDR3 sequences, about 9.3% of them detected once, and 3.5% to 5% sits in the top ten. This entry is derived from a study of early T cells in non-severe SARS-CoV-2 infection. Whole-study context: Chains were not paired, and sequencing was done on bulk RNA from unsorted whole blood.

This CDR3 region has 13 residues. The germline V gene encodes CDR1 SGHVS and CDR2 FNYEAQ. Trimming left V 5 bases short and J 5 bases short, with 12 bases between. Points from the study as a whole: Lookups in VDJdb leaned toward anti-spike CD8 responses and missed private and CD4 specificities.

Source material: whole blood. The TCR sequence derives from an adult who was a healthcare worker with PCR-confirmed SARS-CoV-2 infection or an uninfected control (not recorded which). The V gene is TRBV7-6, the J gene TRBJ1-1, with D possibly matching TRBD1 (6 bases). This CDR3 is CASSLQGGTEAFF. The CDR3 coding sequence is TGTGCCAGCAGCCTCCAAGGGGGAACTGAAGCTTTCTTT. Drawing the rest from reference TRBV7-6 and TRBJ1-1, the complete variable domain is GAGVSQSPRYKVTKRGQDVALRCDPISGHVSLYWYRQALGQGPEFLTYFNYEAQQDKSGLPNDRFSAERPEGSISTLTIQRTEQRDSAMYRCASSLQGGTEAFFGQGTRLTVV.